The 7 T cell receptor beta chains presented below share a single source sample, sequenced in a study of regulatory T cells in long-lasting Graves disease. Time point noted: persistent/refractory GD, antithyroid drugs over 5 years with positive TRAb. Isolated PBMC RNA provided the starting material for the TCR library. Building of the TCR beta libraries involved iRepertoire HTBI primers and Arm-PCR of CDR3 regions. TCRdb re-called the multiplex PCR reads with MiXCR, one entry per CDR3 protein. Of 350,000 to 450,000 distinct CDR3 sequences listed, 21% are singletons. The sample here was peripheral blood mononuclear cells (PBMCs), taken when the disease was refractory, from a patient treated with antithyroid drugs. The origin of the receptors is a female donor with Graves disease.

The chain links TRBV20-1 to TRBJ1-5, with D perhaps matching TRBD1 (5 bases). This CDR3 comprises 17 residues. Germline CDR1 is DFQATT and CDR2 is SNEGSKA (reference sequence). The V and J ends lost 2 bases and 2 bases respectively, with 19 bases between them. The chain's CDR3 is CSARRGGSIFGNQPQHF. As DNA, the CDR3 is TGCAGTGCTAGACGTGGGGGAAGTATATTTGGCAATCAGCCCCAGCATTTT.

This sequence joins TRBV29-1 and TRBJ1-1; the D is unclear. The CDR3 spans 11 residues. In germline, CDR1 is SQVTM, CDR2 ANQGSEA. Trimming took 5 bases from V and 4 from J, leaving 8 bases between them. The CDR3 sequence: CSVPGSTEAFF. The CDR3, as DNA: TGCAGCGTTCCGGGTTCCACTGAAGCTTTCTTT.

J is TRBJ1-2 and V is TRBV3-1, with D perhaps TRBD1 (5 bases). Germline loops: CDR1 LGHDT, CDR2 YNNKEL (reference sequence). This CDR3 spans 13 amino acids. Trimming cost V 0 bases and J 6 bases, with 8 bases left between them. The CDR3 DNA sequence: TGTGCCAGCAGCCAAGACGGGGGAGATGGCTACACCTTC. This encodes CASSQDGGDGYTF.

Many counts were recorded for this clonotype. The chain employs TRBV6-1 and TRBJ1-2, with a tentative D call TRBD1 (5 bases). The CDR3 runs 14 residues. Germline-derived CDR1 and CDR2 are MNHNS and SASEGT. V was trimmed by 5 bases and J by 8 bases, leaving 18 bases between them. The DNA of the CDR3 is TGTGCCAGCAGTCTCCCCCAGACGGAGGGGGGCTACACCTTC. Its protein is CASSLPQTEGGYTF.

This clonotype was detected only a few times. This may stem from a read error, because a much larger clone lies one nucleotide away. CDR3: CSARETSGCEQYF. The CDR3 coding sequence is TGCAGTGCTAGAGAAACTAGCGGGTGCGAGCAGTACTTC. This sequence joins TRBV20-1 and TRBJ2-7; 9 nucleotides match TRBD2. CDR3 size: 13 residues. The trim removed 0 bases at V and 6 bases at J, leaving 3 bases unmatched. Germline CDR1 and CDR2: DFQATT and SNEGSKA (reference sequence).

This clonotype was recorded at least ten times. The rearrangement links TRBV2 to TRBJ2-7; D uncertain. Germline V CDR1 and CDR2: SNHLY, FYNNEI. With 6 bases removed from V and 3 bases from J, the gap between germline ends came to 9 bases. The CDR3 length is 12 residues. DNA for the CDR3: TGTGCCAGCAGGGTCTACGGCTACGAGCAGTACTTC. Translation: CASRVYGYEQYF.

The gene calls are TRBV6-1 and TRBJ2-7, with TRBD2 matching over 8 bases. This CDR3 has 13 residues. V shed 5 bases, J shed 7 bases, and the junction held 7 bases outside the gene matches. Germline V CDR1 and CDR2: MNHNS, SASEGT. The CDR3, as DNA: TGTGCCAGCAGTCCAGACCGCGGGAGGGAGCAGTACTTC. This encodes CASSPDRGREQYF.